This T cell receptor beta chain originates from a study of radiation and T cells in renal cell carcinoma. The CDR3 is 12 amino acids. V lost 11 bases and J lost 5, with 15 bases in between. The germline CDR1 and CDR2 sequences are LNHDA and SQIVND (reference sequence). Overall study results and limits: From baseline, blood top tumor clonotypes peaked at 2 weeks post-radiation.

Measured with immunoSEQ multiplex PCR; TCRdb has only the in-frame clones, and not every one. The sample yields tens of thousands of clones, around four fifths seen once. Note on this clone: Its antigen is not known.

Indicated time point: blood 4 weeks post-SBRT, at nephrectomy. Treatment reported: 15 Gy SBRT to primary tumor, nephrectomy 4 weeks later. Nephrectomy followed 15 Gy stereotactic body radiation by 4 weeks. The sample here was blood, taken from a patient whose treatment included radiotherapy and nephrectomy. The V gene is TRBV19, the J gene TRBJ1-2, with D tentatively TRBD1 (5 bases). This clonotype was sampled from a woman between 55 and 75 years old with renal cell carcinoma. CDR3: CACRDRYYGYTF. In DNA, the CDR3 is TGTGCCTGCCGGGACCGCTATTATGGCTACACCTTC.